Ten or more counts support the clone carrying this TCR beta chain. The antigen remains undetermined. Each CDR3 protein gets one entry after TCRdb re-called the 5' RACE reads with MiXCR. The data contain under 30,000 distinct CDR3 sequences, more than 5% of them singletons. The sample is drawn from a study of T cells after yellow fever vaccination. Study findings and constraints: Abundant clonotypes from the bulk population could get into FACS-sorted repertoires as contaminants.

The clonotype was recovered from a man aged 30-40 years who received the YFV17D yellow fever vaccine. The sequences come from CD8+ T cells sorted from PBMCs, collected 10 days after the yellow fever booster vaccination.

CDR3 sequence: CASSLGTSGGIYNEQFF. In DNA form, the CDR3 reads TGTGCCAGCAGCCTAGGGACTAGCGGGGGGATATACAATGAGCAGTTCTTC. The rearrangement links TRBV5-5 to TRBJ2-1, with 15 bases identical to TRBD2. Unmatched junction bases numbered 6, after V lost 4 bases and J lost 4 bases. This CDR3 spans 17 amino acids. Germline V lookup: CDR1 SGHKS, CDR2 YYEKEE (reference sequence).